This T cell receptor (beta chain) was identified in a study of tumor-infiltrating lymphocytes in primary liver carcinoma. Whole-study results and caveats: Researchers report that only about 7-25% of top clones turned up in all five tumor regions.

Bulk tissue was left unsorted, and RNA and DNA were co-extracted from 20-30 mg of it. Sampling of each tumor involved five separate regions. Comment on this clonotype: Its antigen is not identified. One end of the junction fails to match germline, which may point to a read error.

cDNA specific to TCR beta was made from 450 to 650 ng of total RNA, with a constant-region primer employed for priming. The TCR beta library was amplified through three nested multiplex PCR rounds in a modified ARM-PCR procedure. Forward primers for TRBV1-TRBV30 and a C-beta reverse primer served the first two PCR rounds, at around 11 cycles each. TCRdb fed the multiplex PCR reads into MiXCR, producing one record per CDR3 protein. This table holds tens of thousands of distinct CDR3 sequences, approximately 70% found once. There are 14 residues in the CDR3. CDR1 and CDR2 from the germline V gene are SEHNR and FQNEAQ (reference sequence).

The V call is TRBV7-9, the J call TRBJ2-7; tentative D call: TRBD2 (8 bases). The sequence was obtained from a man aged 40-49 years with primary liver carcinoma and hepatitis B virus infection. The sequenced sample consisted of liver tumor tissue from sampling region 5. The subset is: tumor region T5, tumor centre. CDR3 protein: CASSFSGGGYEEYF. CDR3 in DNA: TGTGCCAGCAGCTTCTCGGGAGGGGGCTACGAGGAGTACTTC.